The 24 T cell receptor beta chains listed next were all sequenced from one sample in a study of cytomegalovirus exposure and HLA in healthy donors. PCR amplification relied on 60 Vbeta primers (plus 13 Jbeta primers). Assay: immunoSEQ multiplex PCR; the TCRdb copy retains only in-frame clones and omits some. This sample has 90,000 to 150,000 clones, with more than 60% found just once. Sequenced: PBMCs. The receptors come from a man aged 35-49 years in good health and CMV-seropositive.

The J gene is TRBJ2-7, the V gene TRBV7-2; D is unresolved. Looked up from germline, CDR1 is SGHTA and CDR2 is FQGNSA. The CDR3 has 13 amino acids. The V and J ends lost 8 bases and 1 base respectively, with 12 bases between them. This CDR3 reads CASVPPGSYEQYF. CDR3 sequence (DNA): TGTGCCAGCGTCCCGCCCGGGTCCTACGAGCAGTACTTC.

The table lists this clone with a few counts. The chain carries TRBV9 and TRBJ1-2, with 7 bases matching TRBD1. This CDR3 is 15 amino acids long. Germline V gene data show CDR1 as SGDLS and CDR2 as YYNGEE. J was trimmed by 3 bases and V by 4 bases; bases with no gene match: 9. Written as DNA, the CDR3 is TGTGCCAGCAGCCCTACAGGGGAACTCTACTATGGCTACACCTTC. Translated, it gives CASSPTGELYYGYTF.

V is TRBV27 and J is TRBJ2-7, with a tentative D call TRBD2 (7 bases). The CDR3 runs 15 residues. V lost 2 bases and J lost 5, with 16 bases in between. Germline V gives CDR1 MNHEY, CDR2 SMNVEV (reference sequence). The CDR3 loop reads CASSLAATGRDEQYF. The CDR3 bases are TGTGCCAGCAGTTTAGCCGCCACAGGGAGGGACGAGCAGTACTTC.

This chain uses TRBV19 with TRBJ2-5; 11 bases map to TRBD1. The germline CDR1 and CDR2 sequences are LNHDA and SQIVND (reference sequence). The CDR3 runs 15 residues. Germline trimming cut 7 bases from V and 5 bases from J; bases unmatched to any gene: 9. CDR3 sequence reads: CASNPGQGAFETQYF. CDR3 DNA: TGTGCCAGTAACCCCGGACAGGGGGCGTTTGAGACCCAGTACTTC.

V gene TRBV6-1 combines with J gene TRBJ2-1, with TRBD2 identical over 10 bases. V lost 3 bases and J lost 15; bases outside the gene matches: 8. Germline V gene lookup returns CDR1 MNHNS and CDR2 SASEGT. The CDR3 loop spans 13 amino acids. DNA for the CDR3: TGTGCCAGCAGTGAGACTAGCGGGTCCTCGGGGTTCTTC. Its translation: CASSETSGSSGFF.

This clone has a handful of counts. The chain uses TRBV5-1 and TRBJ2-1, with 13 bases matching TRBD2. The CDR3 extends over 17 amino acids. Trimming cost V 3 bases and J 3 bases; bases outside gene matches: 6. CDR1 is SGHRS, CDR2 YFSETQ, per germline. For the CDR3, the DNA is TGCGCCAGCAGCTCCAACGGACTAGCGGGGGACTACAATGAGCAGTTCTTC. Translated, it gives CASSSNGLAGDYNEQFF.

The chain couples TRBV30 to TRBJ1-5; D may be TRBD1 (5 bases). V lost 5 bases to trimming and J lost 6 bases, with 11 bases between them. The germline V gene encodes CDR1 GTSNPN and CDR2 SVGIG (reference sequence). CDR3 length equals 12 residues. CDR3 sequence (DNA): TGTGCCTGGGGAGGGGTGGGTCAGCCCCAGCATTTT. Translation gives CAWGGVGQPQHF.

The J gene is TRBJ1-3, the V gene TRBV18; tentatively, D is TRBD1 (6 bases). CDR1 and CDR2 (germline): KGHSH, LQKENI. The CDR3 extends over 14 amino acids. V lost 3 bases and J lost 6, with 12 bases in between. The CDR3 loop is CASSPYRDENTIYF. CDR3 coding DNA: TGTGCCAGCTCACCCTACAGGGACGAAAACACCATATATTTT.

The chain has TRBV19 and TRBJ2-3; 7 nucleotides agree with TRBD2. Germline lookup yields CDR1 LNHDA and CDR2 SQIVND (reference sequence). The V gene end was trimmed by 6 bases and the J gene end by 4 bases; junction bases not matched to a gene: 4. The CDR3 sequence is 13 residues long. CDR3 region: CASRREQADTQYF. The DNA of the CDR3 is TGTGCCAGTAGGCGGGAGCAAGCAGATACGCAGTATTTT.

V usage is TRBV18 and J usage is TRBJ2-2, with TRBD2 matching 8 bases. V gave up 5 bases and J gave up 3 bases; unmatched junction bases: 11. CDR1 and CDR2 from the germline V gene are KGHSH and LQKENI. This CDR3 has 17 amino acids. The CDR3 loop reads CASSAFAGRDDTGELFF. In DNA, the CDR3 is TGTGCCAGCTCAGCGTTCGCCGGGAGGGATGACACCGGGGAGCTGTTTTTT.

V and J are TRBV19 and TRBJ1-1; 7 bases fit TRBD1. In germline, CDR1 is LNHDA, CDR2 SQIVND (reference sequence). J was trimmed by 6 bases and V by 8 bases; bases with no gene match: 21. The CDR3 runs to 17 residues. The CDR3 region is CASQDRLRTGKDSEAFF. The CDR3 nucleotides are TGTGCCAGTCAAGACCGCTTGAGGACAGGAAAAGATTCTGAAGCTTTCTTT. The full variable domain, its missing parts supplied by reference TRBV19 and TRBJ1-1, is DGGITQSPKYLFRKEGQNVTLSCEQNLNHDAMYWYRQDPGQGLRLIYYSQIVNDFQKGDIAEGYSVSREKKESFPLTVTSAQKNPTAFYLCASQDRLRTGKDSEAFFGQGTRLTVV.

The chain combines TRBV29-1 with TRBJ2-5, with TRBD2 matching over 11 bases. The CDR3 sequence is 14 residues long. V shed 3 bases, J shed 5 bases, and the junction held 5 bases outside the gene matches. Germline V gives CDR1 SQVTM, CDR2 ANQGSEA. CDR3 amino acids: CSVDVAGGTETQYF. CDR3 DNA: TGCAGCGTTGACGTAGCGGGGGGGACTGAGACCCAGTACTTC.

V is TRBV28 and J is TRBJ1-1; D uncertain. Trimming took off 0 bases at V and 7 bases at J, with 9 bases between the two ends. CDR3 length: 13 amino acids. From germline, CDR1 is MDHEN and CDR2 SYDVKM. CDR3 DNA: TGTGCCAGCAGTTTATGGTTAGGGAGTGAAGCTTTCTTT. It is translated as CASSLWLGSEAFF.

V gene TRBV5-6 combines with J gene TRBJ2-7; 12 nucleotides align to TRBD2. Germline values: CDR1 SGHDT, CDR2 YYEEEE. The CDR3 totals 15 residues. V gave up 4 bases and J gave up 3 bases; unmatched junction bases: 5. CDR3 nucleotide sequence: TGTGCCAGCAGCCCGGGACTAGCGGGTCGCTACGAGCAGTACTTC. The encoded protein is CASSPGLAGRYEQYF. The full variable domain, rest sourced from reference TRBV5-6 and TRBJ2-7, is DAGVTQSPTHLIKTRGQQVTLRCSPKSGHDTVSWYQQALGQGPQFIFQYYEEEERQRGNFPDRFSGHQFPNYSSELNVNALLLGDSALYLCASSPGLAGRYEQYFGPGTRLTVT.

The chain has TRBV4-1 and TRBJ2-1; 9 bases match TRBD2. The length of the CDR3 is 16 residues. With 2 bases clipped from V and 4 bases from J, the junction kept 6 bases outside the gene matches. Germline lookup yields CDR1 MGHRA and CDR2 YSYEKL. The CDR3 nucleotides read TGCGCCAGCAGCCAACCTACTAGCGGGCCATACAATGAGCAGTTCTTC. Residues: CASSQPTSGPYNEQFF.

This clone was detected only a few times. The V and J genes are TRBV28 and TRBJ1-6; 8 bases line up with TRBD1. V lost 5 bases, J lost 7 bases, and 10 bases stayed unmatched. This CDR3 is built from 16 residues. Germline V CDR1 and CDR2: MDHEN, SYDVKM. The CDR3: CASSETFDRGNSPLHF. CDR3 sequence (DNA): TGTGCCAGCAGTGAAACCTTCGACAGGGGAAATTCACCCCTCCACTTT.

In this sample, this clone turned up a few times. The V and J genes are TRBV15 and TRBJ2-5, with 14 nucleotides matching TRBD2. This CDR3 has 14 residues. The trim removed 5 bases at V and 5 bases at J, leaving 1 base unmatched. Looked up from germline, CDR1 is LNHNV and CDR2 is YYDKDF (reference sequence). The CDR3: CATSGTSGGETQYF. The DNA of the CDR3 is TGTGCCACCAGCGGGACTAGCGGGGGCGAGACCCAGTACTTC.

This clone was seen more than once but under ten times. The chain carries TRBV14 and TRBJ2-3; TRBD1 matches 8 bases. J was trimmed by 1 base and V by 0 bases; bases with no gene match: 3. CDR3 length equals 16 residues. Germline V gene sequence: CDR1 SGHDN, CDR2 FVKESK. CDR3 residues: CASSQDWGQGTDTQYF. The DNA of the CDR3 is TGTGCCAGCAGCCAAGATTGGGGACAGGGCACAGATACGCAGTATTTT.

This rearrangement joins TRBV9 to TRBJ2-7; a weak D match, TRBD1 (5 bases). The CDR3 extends over 15 amino acids. CDR1 is SGDLS and CDR2 is YYNGEE in the germline V gene. With 3 bases removed from V and 6 bases from J, the gap between germline ends came to 19 bases. The CDR3: CASSARSNQGTEQYF. For the CDR3, the DNA is TGTGCCAGCAGCGCCAGAAGTAATCAGGGTACCGAGCAGTACTTC.

The chain combines TRBV7-9 with TRBJ2-7; 8 bases are a match to TRBD2. Germline CDR1 reads SEHNR; CDR2 reads FQNEAQ (reference sequence). V trimming: 7 bases; J trimming: 3 bases; junction bases outside the gene matches: 11. The CDR3 is 15 amino acids. In DNA, the CDR3 is TGTGCCAGCAACCCGCGGGGGCGGGGGGACTACGAGCAGTACTTC. It encodes CASNPRGRGDYEQYF.

Written as DNA, the CDR3 is TGTGCCACCAGCAGAGATAGTGGTTTCGGGGAGCGGGATGGCTACACCTTC. Translating gives CATSRDSGFGERDGYTF. The chain combines TRBV15 with TRBJ1-2; D is undetermined. Germline CDR1 LNHNV, CDR2 YYDKDF (reference sequence). The V gene lost 0 bases and the J gene lost 6 bases, with 20 bases spanning the gap. This CDR3 has 17 amino acids.

The chain has TRBV6-4 and TRBJ2-3, with 9 bases that match TRBD1. Germline CDR1 MRHNA, CDR2 SNTAGT. V dropped 3 bases and J dropped 0; count of bases not matched to a gene: 1. This CDR3 is built from 15 residues. CDR3 in amino acids: CASSETGGSTDTQYF. In DNA form, the CDR3 reads TGTGCCAGCAGTGAGACAGGGGGGAGCACAGATACGCAGTATTTT.

This clone was seen a few times. The chain recombines TRBV28 with TRBJ2-7, with TRBD1 matching 10 bases. V shed 9 bases, J shed 2 bases, and the junction held 7 bases outside the gene matches. From germline, CDR1 is MDHEN and CDR2 SYDVKM. CDR3 size: 14 residues. The CDR3 protein is CASWEDRGTYEQYF. As DNA, the CDR3 is TGTGCCAGTTGGGAGGACAGGGGGACCTACGAGCAGTACTTC.

The chain has TRBV5-4 and TRBJ2-7; D unclear. Looked up from germline, CDR1 is SGHNT and CDR2 is YYREEE (reference sequence). V was cut by 0 bases and J by 7 bases, with 14 bases left in between. The CDR3 runs 14 residues. The CDR3 DNA is TGTGCCAGCAGCTTGGCCGCAGTCCCGTGTGAGCAGTACTTC. It translates to CASSLAAVPCEQYF.